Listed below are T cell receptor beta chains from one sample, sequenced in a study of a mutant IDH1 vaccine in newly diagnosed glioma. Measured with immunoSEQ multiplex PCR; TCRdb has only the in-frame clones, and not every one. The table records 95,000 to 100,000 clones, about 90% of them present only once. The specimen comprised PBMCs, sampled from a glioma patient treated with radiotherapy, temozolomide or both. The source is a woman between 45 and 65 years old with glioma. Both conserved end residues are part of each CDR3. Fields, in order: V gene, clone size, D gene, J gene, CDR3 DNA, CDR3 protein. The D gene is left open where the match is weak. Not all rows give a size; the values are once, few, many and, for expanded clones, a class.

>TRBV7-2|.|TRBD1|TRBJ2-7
TGTGCCAGCAGCTCTTCCGACAGGGGGTACGAGCAGTACTTC
CASSSSDRGYEQYF
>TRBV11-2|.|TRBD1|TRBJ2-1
TGTGCCAGCAGCTTAACGGACAGGGTCAATGAGCAGTTCTTC
CASSLTDRVNEQFF
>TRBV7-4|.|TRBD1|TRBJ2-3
TGTGCCAGCAGCTTAGGGACAGGGCTGGAAGATATGCAGTATTTT
CASSLGTGLEDMQYF
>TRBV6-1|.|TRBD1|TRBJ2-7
TGTGCCAGCAGGGAAGGGACAGGGGGAAACTACGAGCAGTACTTC
CASREGTGGNYEQYF
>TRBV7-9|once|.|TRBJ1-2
TGTGCCAGCAGCTACCAGAGGGCTGGCTACACCTTC
CASSYQRAGYTF
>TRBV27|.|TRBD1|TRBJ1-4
TGTGCCAGCAGCACCGGGACAGGGTCCCTCGGGGCAACTAATGAAAAACTGTTTTTT
CASSTGTGSLGATNEKLFF
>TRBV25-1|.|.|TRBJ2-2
TGTGCCAGCAGGGGACGTCGGAACACCGGGGAGCTGTTTTTT
CASRGRRNTGELFF
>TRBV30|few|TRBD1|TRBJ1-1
TGTGCCTGGAGTGTACTAGAGGGGGCGACTGAAGCTTTCTTT
CAWSVLEGATEAFF
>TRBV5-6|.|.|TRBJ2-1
TGTGCCAGCAGCTTGGCCGGGACCCTGTGGAATGAGCAGTTCTTC
CASSLAGTLWNEQFF
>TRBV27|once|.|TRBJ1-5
TGTGCCAGCAGTCCGACGGAGGAGGAGAGGGGGCCCCAGCATTTT
CASSPTEEERGPQHF
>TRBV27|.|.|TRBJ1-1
TGTGCCAGTGGAGGGAACACTGAAGCTTTCTTT
CASGGNTEAFF
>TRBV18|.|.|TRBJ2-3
TGTGCCAGCTCACCTATTGACGGAGGCACAGATACGCAGTATTTT
CASSPIDGGTDTQYF
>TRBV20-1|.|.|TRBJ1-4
TGCAGTGTTCAGAGGGATGAAAAACTGTTTTTT
CSVQRDEKLFF
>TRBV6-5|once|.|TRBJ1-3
TGTGCCAGCAGTCCTGTCCTCGGAAACACCATATATTTT
CASSPVLGNTIYF
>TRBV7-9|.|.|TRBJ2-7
TGTGCCAGCAGCCGAGGACAGATCCCCTACGAGCAGTACTTC
CASSRGQIPYEQYF
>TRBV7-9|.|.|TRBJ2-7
TGTGCCAGCAGCTCCCGGGTAGGGGAGCAGTACTTC
CASSSRVGEQYF
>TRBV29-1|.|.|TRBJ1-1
TGCAGCGTTGGAGAACGAGCAGCGGCTTTCTTT
CSVGERAAAFF
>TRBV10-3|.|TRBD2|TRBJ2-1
TGTGCCATCTCCGGGACTAGCTTTTCCAATGAGCAGTTCTTC
CAISGTSFSNEQFF
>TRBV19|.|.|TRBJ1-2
TGTGCCAGTAGTACCCGACGGGTCTATGGCTACACCTTC
CASSTRRVYGYTF
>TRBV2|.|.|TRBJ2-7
TGTGCCAGCAGTCAACCGTCCTACGAGCAGTACTTC
CASSQPSYEQYF
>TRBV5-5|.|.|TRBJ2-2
TGTGCCAGCAGCCCCACGTCTGGCGGGGAGCTGTTTTTT
CASSPTSGGELFF
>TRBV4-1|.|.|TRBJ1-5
TGCGCCAGCAGCCAAGTCTCGGGGCTTGATAGCAATCAGCCCCAGCATTTT
CASSQVSGLDSNQPQHF
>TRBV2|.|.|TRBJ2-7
TGTGCCAGCAGTGAAGCGCTTAATTGGCGGACTTACGAGCAGTACTTC
CASSEALNWRTYEQYF
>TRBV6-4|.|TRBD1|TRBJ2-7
TGTGCCAGCAGTTACCCCGGACAGGCCGAGCAGTACTTC
CASSYPGQAEQYF
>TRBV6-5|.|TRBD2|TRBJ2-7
TGTGCCAGCAGTTTGACTAGCGAATCCTACGAGCAGTACTTC
CASSLTSESYEQYF
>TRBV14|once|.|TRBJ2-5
TGTGCCAGCAGCCCCGTTGGAGCGCGGGACAAGACCCAGTACTTC
CASSPVGARDKTQYF
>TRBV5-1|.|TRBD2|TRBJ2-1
TGCGCCAGCAGCCCCTGGACTAGCGGGGCCTACAATGAGCAGTTCTTC
CASSPWTSGAYNEQFF
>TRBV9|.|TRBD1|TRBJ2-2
TGTGCCAGCAGCCTACTACAGGGGGCGGCGAACACCGGGGAGCTGTTTTTT
CASSLLQGAANTGELFF
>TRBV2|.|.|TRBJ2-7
TGTGCCAGCAGTGACAGATACGAGCAGTACTTC
CASSDRYEQYF
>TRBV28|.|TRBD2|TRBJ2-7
TGTGCCAGCAGTTCCCTAGCGGGCAGAGGTTACGAGCAGTACTTC
CASSSLAGRGYEQYF
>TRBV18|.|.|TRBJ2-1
TGTGCCAGCTCACCACTAGCGGAGAGCTACAATGAGCAGTTCTTC
CASSPLAESYNEQFF
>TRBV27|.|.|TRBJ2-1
TGTGCCAGCAGTACAGGGTTTAGGGATGAGCAGTTCTTC
CASSTGFRDEQFF
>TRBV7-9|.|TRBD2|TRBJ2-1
TGTGCCAGCAGCTCCGGGACTAGCGGACACGGTGAGCAGTTCTTC
CASSSGTSGHGEQFF
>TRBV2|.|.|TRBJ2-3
TGTGCCAGCAGTGGTTTGGCGGCAACAGATACGCAGTATTTT
CASSGLAATDTQYF
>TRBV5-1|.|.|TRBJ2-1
TGCGCCAGCGCTTGGGGATTAGGGCGCAATGAGCAGTTCTTC
CASAWGLGRNEQFF
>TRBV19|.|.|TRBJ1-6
TGTGCCAGTAGTATATCTCAGGGGAGCTCCTATAATTCACCCCTCCACTTT
CASSISQGSSYNSPLHF
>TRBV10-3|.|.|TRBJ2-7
TGTGCCATCAGTGAAATGGACCCGACCTACGAGCAGTACTTC
CAISEMDPTYEQYF
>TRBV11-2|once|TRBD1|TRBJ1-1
TGTGCCAGCAGCTTAAATTCCAGGGGGGAAGCTTTCTTT
CASSLNSRGEAFF
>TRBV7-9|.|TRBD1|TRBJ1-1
TGTGCCAGCAGCCCAGGGGGCCGGAACACTGAAGCTTTCTTT
CASSPGGRNTEAFF
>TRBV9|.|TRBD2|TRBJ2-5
TGTGCCAGCAGCCCTCGGCGGGAGCACAAAGAGACCCAGTACTTC
CASSPRREHKETQYF
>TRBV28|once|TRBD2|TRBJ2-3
TGTGCCAGCACCGTAGCGGGAGGGCCGACAGATACGCAGTATTTT
CASTVAGGPTDTQYF
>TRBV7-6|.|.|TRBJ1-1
TGTGCCAGCAGCGAGACAGGCCACACTGAAGCTTTCTTT
CASSETGHTEAFF
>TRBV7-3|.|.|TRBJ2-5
TGTGCCAGCAGCCCAATGAGGGGTCAGGGAGAGACCCAGTACTTC
CASSPMRGQGETQYF
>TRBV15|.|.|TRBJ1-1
TGTGCCACCAGCATAACAGGGCATGAAGCTTTCTTT
CATSITGHEAFF
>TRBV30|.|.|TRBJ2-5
TGTGCCTGGAACGATCTGATGGAGACCCAGTACTTC
CAWNDLMETQYF
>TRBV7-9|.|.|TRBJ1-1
TGTGCCAGCAGCTTAACAGGGCTGAACACTGAAGCTTTCTTT
CASSLTGLNTEAFF
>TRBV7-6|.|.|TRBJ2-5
TGTGCCAGCACCCTTAGCGGACCCGAGACCCAGTACTTC
CASTLSGPETQYF
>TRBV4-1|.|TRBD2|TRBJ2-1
TGCGCCAGCAGCCACCTCACTAGCGATGAGCAGTTCTTC
CASSHLTSDEQFF
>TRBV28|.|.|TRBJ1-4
TGTGCCAGCAGTTTACGGTCTCGGGAACTGTTTTTT
CASSLRSRELFF
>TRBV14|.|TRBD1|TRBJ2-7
TGTGCCAGCAGCCGGGACAGGGGACCCTACGAGCAGTACTTC
CASSRDRGPYEQYF
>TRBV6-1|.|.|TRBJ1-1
TGTGCCAGCAGTGATCCAGCGGACACTGAAGCTTTCTTT
CASSDPADTEAFF
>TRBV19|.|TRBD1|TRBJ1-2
TGTGCCAGTAGTATAGCTCCGACAGGGTCTGGCTACACCTTC
CASSIAPTGSGYTF
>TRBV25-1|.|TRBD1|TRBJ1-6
TGTGCCAGCAGATTTACAGGGGGAAGGAATTCACCCCTCCACTTT
CASRFTGGRNSPLHF
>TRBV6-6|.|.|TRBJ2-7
TGTGCCACCTCCGGGACGCGCCAATACGAGCAGTACTTC
CATSGTRQYEQYF